These T cell receptor beta chains were read from a single sample in a study of shared clonotypes between healthy human individuals. Sequenced by immunoSEQ multiplex PCR; TCRdb stores in-frame clones only, minus some. The sample shows about 1.1 million clones, about four fifths of them seen only once. The sample taken for sequencing was memory CD4+ T cells from PBMCs. The receptors here all came from a man in his late teens or twenties in good health. Some clones in this sample may be carry-over from other donors' samples. The CDR3 runs from the conserved cysteine through the conserved F or W. D genes are given only for firm matches. A clone size is listed for some rows: how often the clone was seen (once, few, many), or a class if it is expanded.

>TRBV7-9|.|TRBJ2-5|.
TGTGCCAGCCACTCTAATCCCCAGGACCCCAGGGGGGCCCAGTACTTC
CASHSNPQDPRGAQYF
>TRBV4-1|.|TRBJ1-2|.
TGCGCCAGCAGCATGAGGGGCAAGAGGGGCTACACCTTC
CASSMRGKRGYTF
>TRBV28|few|TRBJ2-3|TRBD2
TGTGCCAGCAGTTTGCGTTCCGGTAGCGGGACCGATACGCAGTATTTT
CASSLRSGSGTDTQYF
>TRBV29-1|.|TRBJ1-1|.
TGCAGCGGGGCATGGAGGGGAAAGAACACTGAAGCTTTCTTT
CSGAWRGKNTEAFF
>TRBV5-6|.|TRBJ2-5|TRBD1
TGTGCCAGCCGGCAGGACAGGGGGCTTGGAGAGACCCAGTACTTC
CASRQDRGLGETQYF
>TRBV30|.|TRBJ2-6|.
TGTGCCTGGAGTAGTCCTGGGGCCAACGTCCTGACTTTC
CAWSSPGANVLTF
>TRBV9|.|TRBJ2-2|TRBD2
TGTGCCAGCAGCGGGACTAGCGGGATAGGGGAGCTGTTTTTT
CASSGTSGIGELFF
>TRBV11-2|.|TRBJ2-7|TRBD1
TGTGCCAGCAGCTTATTCGGACAGGGGGCCGAGCAGTACTTC
CASSLFGQGAEQYF
>TRBV10-3|.|TRBJ1-2|.
TGTGCCAGCAGTTACTCAGGGTTAGATGGCTACACCTTC
CASSYSGLDGYTF
>TRBV5-1|.|TRBJ2-7|.
TGCGCCAGCAGCTTGACAAGGGGGGCCCGTAACGAGCAGTACTTC
CASSLTRGARNEQYF
>TRBV7-8|.|TRBJ1-1|.
TGTGCCAGCAGCCCAAGACGGATGAACACTGAAGCTTTCTTT
CASSPRRMNTEAFF
>TRBV4-1|.|TRBJ1-5|.
TGCGCCAGCAGCCAGCCGGGGTACATACAGCCCCAGCATTTT
CASSQPGYIQPQHF
>TRBV4-3|.|TRBJ2-1|.
TGCGCCAGCAGCCCCTGGAGTCTCCTCCAGGACAATGAGCAGTTCTTC
CASSPWSLLQDNEQFF
>TRBV23-1|.|TRBJ2-7|TRBD1
TGCGCCAGGAAACCGGGACAGAAGCGACTCGTGGGCTACGAGCAGTACTTC
CARKPGQKRLVGYEQYF
>TRBV19|.|TRBJ1-5|.
TGTGCCAGTAGTAAGTATAGCAATCAGCCCCAGCATTTT
CASSKYSNQPQHF
>TRBV18|.|TRBJ2-5|TRBD1
TGTGCCAGCTCACCTCGACAGGGGGGACAAGAGACCCAGTACTTC
CASSPRQGGQETQYF
>TRBV5-1|.|TRBJ2-1|.
TGCGCCAGCAGCTTGGCCGGGGAAGGCGGGACCCAACAGTTCTTC
CASSLAGEGGTQQFF
>TRBV18|.|TRBJ2-5|.
TGTGCCAGCTCACCACCGGGCGGCCCCCGAGAGACCCAGTACTTC
CASSPPGGPRETQYF
>TRBV5-1|.|TRBJ1-2|.
TGCGCCAGCAGCTTGGGAACGGCTGCAAGGAATGGCTACACCTTC
CASSLGTAARNGYTF
>TRBV11-1|.|TRBJ2-5|.
TGTGCCAGCAGCGCACAGAGGACAGAACAAGAGACCCAGTACTTC
CASSAQRTEQETQYF
>TRBV4-3|.|TRBJ2-7|TRBD2
TGCGCCAGCAGCCAGAGGTGGGCGGGAGGTGACGAGCAGTACTTC
CASSQRWAGGDEQYF
>TRBV13|.|TRBJ1-4|.
TGTGCCAGCAGCGCCCGAAATGAAAAACTGTTTTTT
CASSARNEKLFF
>TRBV5-4|.|TRBJ2-1|.
TGTGCCAGCAGCCAGGAGACTATCTACAATGAGCAGTTCTTC
CASSQETIYNEQFF
>TRBV7-3|.|TRBJ2-3|.
TGTGCCAGCAGCGCACCAAATACCCTTACGCAGTATTTT
CASSAPNTLTQYF
>TRBV23-1|.|TRBJ2-7|TRBD1
TGCGCCAGCAAGGACAGGGAGTCCTACGAGCAGTACTTC
CASKDRESYEQYF
>TRBV2|.|TRBJ2-1|.
TGTGCCAGCAGTGAAGGCGGCCAGGGGAACCACAATGAGCAGTTCTTC
CASSEGGQGNHNEQFF
>TRBV4-1|.|TRBJ1-5|.
TGCGCCAGCAGCCAAGCTTTAGGCAATCAGCCCCAGCATTTT
CASSQALGNQPQHF
>TRBV5-1|once|TRBJ2-3|TRBD1
TGCGCCAGCAGCCCGGACAGGGGAACCACAGATACGCAGTATTTT
CASSPDRGTTDTQYF
>TRBV9|.|TRBJ1-2|.
TGTGCCAGCAGCGTGGCGGGGGCAGCTAACTATGGCTACACCTTC
CASSVAGAANYGYTF
>TRBV5-8|.|TRBJ2-7|.
TGTGCCAGCAGCCCGGTGGCAGGAAGCTCCTACGAGCAGTACTTC
CASSPVAGSSYEQYF
>TRBV2|.|TRBJ2-6|.
TGTGCCAGCATAACAGGTATCTCTGGGGCCAACGTCCTGACTTTC
CASITGISGANVLTF
>TRBV5-1|.|TRBJ1-5|TRBD1
TGCGCCAGCAGCTTGGAAGGACAGGGTTCAGGACAGCCCCAGCATTTT
CASSLEGQGSGQPQHF
>TRBV4-2|.|TRBJ1-2|TRBD1
TGTGCCAGCAGCCAAGATCCGGGACAGCGCTATGGCTACACCTTC
CASSQDPGQRYGYTF
>TRBV7-9|.|TRBJ2-2|.
TGTGCCAGCAGCTTATTAGGGCTCACCGGGGAGCTGTTTTTT
CASSLLGLTGELFF
>TRBV18|.|TRBJ2-7|.
TGTGCCAGCTCACCTCTCGCGGGGCGGACAAGCTCCTACGAGCAGTACTTC
CASSPLAGRTSSYEQYF
>TRBV2|.|TRBJ1-1|TRBD1
TGTGCCAGCAGTGAATACGGACAGGGGGCGTCGGAAGCTTTCTTT
CASSEYGQGASEAFF
>TRBV7-6|.|TRBJ2-1|TRBD2
TGTGCCAGCAGCCCGCGGGAGCGTGAGCAGTTCTTC
CASSPREREQFF
>TRBV18|.|TRBJ2-7|.
TGTGCCAGCTCAACGACCTGGCAGGGTGACGAGCAGTACTTC
CASSTTWQGDEQYF
>TRBV30|once|TRBJ2-7|.
TGTGCCTGGAGTGTACCCCGGAGGTCCCCAGCTATTACCTACGAGCAGTACTTC
CAWSVPRRSPAITYEQYF
>TRBV27|.|TRBJ2-5|.
TGTGCCAGCTCCCCAAAGGCCCCAGAGACCCAGTACTTC
CASSPKAPETQYF
>TRBV7-3|.|TRBJ1-5|.
TGTGCCAGCAGCAAACAGGGAGGCCAGCCCCAGCATTTT
CASSKQGGQPQHF
>TRBV27|medium-sized|TRBJ2-5|.
TGTGCCAGCAGTCGAAGGGACATCCAAGAGACCCAGTACTTC
CASSRRDIQETQYF